This T cell receptor (beta chain) was identified in a study of post-analysis software for immune sequencing data. Findings of the study overall: The study found significantly lower normalized Chao1 diversity in multiple sclerosis patients than in controls. There were roughly five TRBV segments more frequent in patients than controls, and TRBV5-6, TRBV5-1 and TRBV20-1 were among them. When the samples were clustered directly with F measure, those that had been prepared in the same batch showed strong co-clustering.

The CDR3 runs 16 residues. The V gene's germline CDR1 is SQVTM and CDR2 ANQGSEA. Losses at the gene ends were 2 bases for V and 4 bases for J; bases not matched to a gene: 10. As to this clonotype: Its antigen is as yet unknown.

Researchers reported that TCR beta cDNA libraries carried unique molecular identifiers. A population of about 1 to 11 million T cells gave rise to roughly 0.5 million cDNA molecules. TCRdb analysed the PCR reads with MiXCR anew, one entry per CDR3 protein. The sample has more than 500,000 distinct CDR3 sequences; around a third are singletons. This clonotype was obtained from a girl aged 2 to 17 with multiple sclerosis. Input material: blood. The gene calls are TRBV29-1 and TRBJ2-1; 8 bases align to TRBD1. The CDR3 sequence: CSVEPRTGSSYNEQFF. CDR3 bases: TGCAGCGTTGAACCCCGGACAGGGTCGTCGTACAATGAGCAGTTCTTC.